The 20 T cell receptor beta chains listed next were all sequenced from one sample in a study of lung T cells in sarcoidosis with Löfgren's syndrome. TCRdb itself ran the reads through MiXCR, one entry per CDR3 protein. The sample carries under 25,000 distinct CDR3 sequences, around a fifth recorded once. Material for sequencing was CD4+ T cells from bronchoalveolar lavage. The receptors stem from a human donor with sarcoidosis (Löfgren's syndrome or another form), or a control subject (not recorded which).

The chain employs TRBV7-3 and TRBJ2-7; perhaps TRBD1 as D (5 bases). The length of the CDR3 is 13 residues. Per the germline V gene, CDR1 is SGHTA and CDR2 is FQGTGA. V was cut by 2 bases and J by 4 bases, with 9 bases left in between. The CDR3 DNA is TGTGCCAGCAGCTTACAGGCAGGGTACGAGCAGTACTTC. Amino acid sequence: CASSLQAGYEQYF.

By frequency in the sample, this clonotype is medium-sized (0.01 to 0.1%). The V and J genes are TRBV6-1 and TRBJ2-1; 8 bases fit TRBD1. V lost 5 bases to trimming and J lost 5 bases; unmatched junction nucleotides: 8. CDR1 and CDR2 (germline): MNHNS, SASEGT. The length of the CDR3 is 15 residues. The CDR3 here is CASSPPGQVNNEQFF. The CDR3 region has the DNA TGTGCCAGCAGTCCACCGGGACAGGTGAACAATGAGCAGTTCTTC.

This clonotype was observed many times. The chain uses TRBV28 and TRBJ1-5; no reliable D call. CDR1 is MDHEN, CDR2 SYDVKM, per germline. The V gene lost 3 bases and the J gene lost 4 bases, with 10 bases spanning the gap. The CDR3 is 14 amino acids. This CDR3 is CASSFRLANQPQHF. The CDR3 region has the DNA TGTGCCAGCAGTTTCCGTCTTGCAAATCAGCCCCAGCATTTT.

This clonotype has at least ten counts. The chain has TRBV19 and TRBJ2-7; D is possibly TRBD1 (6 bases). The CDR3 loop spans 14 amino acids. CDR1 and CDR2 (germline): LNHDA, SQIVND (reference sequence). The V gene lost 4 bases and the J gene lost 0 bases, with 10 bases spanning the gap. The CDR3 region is CASSRQETSYEQYF. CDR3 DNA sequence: TGTGCCAGTAGTAGACAGGAGACCTCCTACGAGCAGTACTTC.

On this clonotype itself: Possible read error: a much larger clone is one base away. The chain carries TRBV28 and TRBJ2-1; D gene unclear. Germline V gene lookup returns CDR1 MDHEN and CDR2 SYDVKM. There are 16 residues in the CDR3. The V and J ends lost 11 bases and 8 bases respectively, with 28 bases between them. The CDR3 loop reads CAGNPSLVPLPHEQFF. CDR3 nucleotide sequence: TGTGCCGGCAACCCATCGTTGGTTCCCCTCCCCCATGAGCAGTTCTTC.

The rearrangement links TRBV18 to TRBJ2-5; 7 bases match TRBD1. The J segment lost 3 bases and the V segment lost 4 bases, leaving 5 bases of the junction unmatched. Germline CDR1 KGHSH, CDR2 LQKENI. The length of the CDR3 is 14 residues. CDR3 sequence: CASSRRGQEETQYF. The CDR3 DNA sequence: TGTGCCAGCTCACGAAGGGGGCAAGAAGAGACCCAGTACTTC.

The CDR3 loop is CAISPTGTSFHEQYF. As DNA, the CDR3 is TGTGCCATCAGTCCTACCGGGACTAGCTTTCACGAGCAGTACTTC. The gene calls are TRBV10-3 and TRBJ2-7; 9 bases fit TRBD2. V was pared by 5 bases and J by 5 bases, with 10 bases of the junction left unmatched. Germline V lookup: CDR1 ENHRY, CDR2 SYGVKD. The CDR3 sequence is 15 residues long.

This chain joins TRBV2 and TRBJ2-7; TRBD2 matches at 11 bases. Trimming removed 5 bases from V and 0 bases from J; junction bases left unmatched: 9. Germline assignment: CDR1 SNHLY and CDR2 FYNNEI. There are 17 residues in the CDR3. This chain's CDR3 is CASSLISGRDTSYEQYF. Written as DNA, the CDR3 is TGTGCCAGCAGTTTAATTAGCGGGAGGGACACCTCCTACGAGCAGTACTTC.

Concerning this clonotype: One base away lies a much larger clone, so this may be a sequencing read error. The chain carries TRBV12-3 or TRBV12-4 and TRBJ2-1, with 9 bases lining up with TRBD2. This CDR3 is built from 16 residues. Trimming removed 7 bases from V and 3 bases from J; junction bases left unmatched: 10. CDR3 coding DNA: TGTGCCAGCATGGATATAGCGGGAGCTAACTACAATGAGCAGTTCTTC. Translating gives CASMDIAGANYNEQFF.

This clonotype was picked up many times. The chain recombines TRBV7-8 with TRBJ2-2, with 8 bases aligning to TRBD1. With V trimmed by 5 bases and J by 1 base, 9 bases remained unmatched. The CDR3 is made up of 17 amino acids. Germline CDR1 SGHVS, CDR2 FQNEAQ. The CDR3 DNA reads TGTGCCAGCAGCCGTGGAAGGACAGGGCGGAACACCGGGGAGCTGTTTTTT. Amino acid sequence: CASSRGRTGRNTGELFF. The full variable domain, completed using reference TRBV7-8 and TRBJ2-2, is GAGVSQSPRYKVAKRGQDVALRCDPISGHVSLFWYQQALGQGPEFLTYFQNEAQLDKSGLPSDRFFAERPEGSVSTLKIQRTQQEDSAVYLCASSRGRTGRNTGELFFGEGSRLTVL.

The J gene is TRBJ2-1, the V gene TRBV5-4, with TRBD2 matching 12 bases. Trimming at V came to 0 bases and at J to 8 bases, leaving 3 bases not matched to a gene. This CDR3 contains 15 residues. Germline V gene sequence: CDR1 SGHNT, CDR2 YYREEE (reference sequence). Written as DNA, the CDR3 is TGTGCCAGCAGCTTGGGGACTAGCGGGACCGATGAGCAGTTCTTC. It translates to CASSLGTSGTDEQFF. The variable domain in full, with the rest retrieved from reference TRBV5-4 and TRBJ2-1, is ETGVTQSPTHLIKTRGQQVTLRCSSQSGHNTVSWYQQALGQGPQFIFQYYREEENGRGNFPPRFSGLQFPNYSSELNVNALELDDSALYLCASSLGTSGTDEQFFGPGTRLTVL.

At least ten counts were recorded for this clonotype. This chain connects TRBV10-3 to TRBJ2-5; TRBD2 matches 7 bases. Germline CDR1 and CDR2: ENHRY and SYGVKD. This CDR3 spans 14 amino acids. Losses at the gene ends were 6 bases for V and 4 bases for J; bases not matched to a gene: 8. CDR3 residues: CAIRQAGSIETQYF. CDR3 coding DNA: TGTGCCATCAGGCAAGCGGGATCCATAGAGACCCAGTACTTC.

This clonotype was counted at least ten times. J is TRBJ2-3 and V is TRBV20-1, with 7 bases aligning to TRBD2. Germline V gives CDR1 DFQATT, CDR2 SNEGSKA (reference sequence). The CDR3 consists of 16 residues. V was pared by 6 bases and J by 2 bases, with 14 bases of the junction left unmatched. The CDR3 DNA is TGCAGTGCCAAGTCCCTAGCGGCTCGATTCACAGATACGCAGTATTTT. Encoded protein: CSAKSLAARFTDTQYF.

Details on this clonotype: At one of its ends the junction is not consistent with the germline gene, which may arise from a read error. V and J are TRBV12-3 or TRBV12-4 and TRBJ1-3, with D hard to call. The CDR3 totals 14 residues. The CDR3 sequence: CASSITNSGSTIYF. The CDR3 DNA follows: TGTGCCAGCAGTATAACAAATTCTGGAAGCACCATATATTTT.

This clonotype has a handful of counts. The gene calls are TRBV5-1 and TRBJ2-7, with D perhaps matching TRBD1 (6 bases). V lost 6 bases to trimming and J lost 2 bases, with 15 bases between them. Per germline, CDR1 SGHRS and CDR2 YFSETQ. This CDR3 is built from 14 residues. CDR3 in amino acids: CASKRGQGPYEQYF. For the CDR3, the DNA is TGCGCCAGCAAAAGGGGACAAGGACCCTACGAGCAGTACTTC.

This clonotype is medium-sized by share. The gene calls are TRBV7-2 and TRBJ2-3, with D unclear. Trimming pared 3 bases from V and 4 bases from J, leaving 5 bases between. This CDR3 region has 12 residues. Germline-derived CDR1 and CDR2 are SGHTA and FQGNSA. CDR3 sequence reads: CASSFRADTQYF. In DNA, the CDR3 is TGTGCCAGCAGCTTTCGCGCAGATACGCAGTATTTT. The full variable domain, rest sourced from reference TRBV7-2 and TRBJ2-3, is GAGVSQSPSNKVTEKGKDVELRCDPISGHTALYWYRQSLGQGLEFLIYFQGNSAPDKSGLPSDRFSAERTGGSVSTLTIQRTQQEDSAVYLCASSFRADTQYFGPGTRLTVL.

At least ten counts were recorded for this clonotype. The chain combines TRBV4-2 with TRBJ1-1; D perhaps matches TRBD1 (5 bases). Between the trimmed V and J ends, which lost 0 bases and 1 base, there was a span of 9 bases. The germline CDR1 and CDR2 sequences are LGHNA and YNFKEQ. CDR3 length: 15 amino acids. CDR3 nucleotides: TGTGCCAGCAGCCAAGACGCCGACAGGAACACTGAAGCTTTCTTT. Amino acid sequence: CASSQDADRNTEAFF.

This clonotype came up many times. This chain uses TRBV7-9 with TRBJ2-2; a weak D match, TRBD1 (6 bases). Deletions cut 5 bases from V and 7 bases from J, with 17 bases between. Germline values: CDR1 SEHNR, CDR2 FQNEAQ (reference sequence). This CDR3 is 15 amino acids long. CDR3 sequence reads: CASSLSQGMIGELFF. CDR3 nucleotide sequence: TGTGCCAGCAGCCTGAGCCAGGGGATGATCGGGGAGCTGTTTTTT.

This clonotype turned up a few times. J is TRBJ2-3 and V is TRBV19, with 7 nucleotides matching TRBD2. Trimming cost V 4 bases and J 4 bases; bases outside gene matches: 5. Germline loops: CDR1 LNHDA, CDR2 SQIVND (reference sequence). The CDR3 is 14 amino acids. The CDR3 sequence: CASSTGLPPDTQYF. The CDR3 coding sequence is TGTGCCAGTAGTACGGGACTACCCCCAGATACGCAGTATTTT.

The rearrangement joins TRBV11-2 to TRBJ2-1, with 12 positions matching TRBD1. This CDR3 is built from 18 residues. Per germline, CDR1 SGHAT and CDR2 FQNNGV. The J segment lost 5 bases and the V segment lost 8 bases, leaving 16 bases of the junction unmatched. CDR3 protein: CASEYRGGQGAEDNEQFF. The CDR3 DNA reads TGTGCCAGCGAATATAGGGGGGGACAGGGGGCAGAAGACAATGAGCAGTTCTTC.